The 30 T cell receptor beta chains below all came from one sample that was sequenced in a study of CD8 T cells in Susac syndrome. An amount of RNA that ranged from roughly 0.45 to 1 ug was reverse transcribed with random hexamers. TCRdb re-analysed the immunoSEQ multiplex PCR reads in MiXCR, keeping a single row per CDR3 protein. The sample shows around 140,000 distinct CDR3 sequences, 85% to 95% of them seen only once. The sample comprised CD4+ T cells from PBMCs. All receptors come from a human donor with Susac syndrome.

The rearrangement links TRBV6-4 to TRBJ2-1; D gene unclear. Per the germline V gene, CDR1 is MRHNA and CDR2 is SNTAGT. V shed 4 bases and J shed 7 bases, with 17 bases lying between them. This CDR3 region has 15 residues. Written as DNA, the CDR3 is TGTGCCAGCAGTGTCTCCAGAAGATCCTCTAATGAGCAGTTCTTC. Residues: CASSVSRRSSNEQFF.

This chain uses TRBV25-1 with TRBJ2-7; no reliable D call. Germline V gene lookup returns CDR1 MGHDK and CDR2 SYGVNS. V was pared by 7 bases and J by 1 base, with 14 bases between. CDR3 size: 14 residues. The CDR3 is CASTSGSRSYEQYF. DNA for the CDR3: TGTGCCAGCACCTCGGGCAGCCGATCCTACGAGCAGTACTTC.

The rearrangement uses TRBV18 and TRBJ1-2, with D perhaps TRBD1 (5 bases). This CDR3 contains 15 residues. Looked up from germline, CDR1 is KGHSH and CDR2 is LQKENI. V was cut by 3 bases and J by 4 bases, with 15 bases left in between. DNA of the CDR3: TGTGCCAGCTCACCCGGGGAAGGGGAGATCTATGGCTACACCTTC. It translates to CASSPGEGEIYGYTF. The full variable domain, in which reference TRBV18 and TRBJ1-2 provide the parts outside the CDR3, is NAGVMQNPRHLVRRRGQEARLRCSPMKGHSHVYWYRQLPEEGLKFMVYLQKENIIDESGMPKERFSAEFPKEGPSILRIQQVVRGDSAAYFCASSPGEGEIYGYTFGSGTRLTVV.

DNA of the CDR3: TGTGCCAGCACCGGGGCATCAGTCGAGCAGTACTTC. Translation: CASTGASVEQYF. This chain links TRBV12-3 or TRBV12-4 with TRBJ2-7; D possibly uses TRBD1 or TRBD2 (5 bases each). The CDR3 has 12 amino acids. Trimming stripped 7 bases from V and 6 bases from J, with 13 bases between.

This clonotype was observed a single time. The chain combines TRBV18 with TRBJ2-3; D is possibly TRBD2 (5 bases). In germline, CDR1 is KGHSH, CDR2 LQKENI. Trimming took 3 bases from V and 6 from J, leaving 10 bases between them. The CDR3 runs 13 residues. The CDR3 coding sequence is TGTGCCAGCTCACCGCAACTAGGGGATACGCAGTATTTT. This encodes CASSPQLGDTQYF.

The gene calls are TRBV3-1 and TRBJ2-2; 9 bases are shared with TRBD1. With V trimmed by 6 bases and J by 6 bases, 8 bases remained unmatched. The CDR3 is 15 residues long. Germline values: CDR1 LGHDT, CDR2 YNNKEL (reference sequence). CDR3 in amino acids: CASRQGAFNAGELFF. As DNA, the CDR3 is TGTGCCAGCAGACAGGGGGCATTTAATGCCGGGGAGCTGTTTTTT.

The chain employs TRBV24-1 and TRBJ2-6; no firm D call. The CDR3 consists of 15 residues. Germline lookup yields CDR1 KGHDR and CDR2 SFDVKD. V lost 3 bases and J 1 base, leaving 6 bases between the germline ends. The CDR3 spells CATSDPSSGANVLTF. The CDR3 DNA sequence: TGTGCCACCAGTGATCCCTCGTCTGGGGCCAACGTCCTGACTTTC.

The chain employs TRBV5-1 and TRBJ2-7; D perhaps matches TRBD1 (6 bases). This CDR3 spans 14 amino acids. V lost 4 bases and J 4 bases, leaving 15 bases between the germline ends. The V gene's germline CDR1 is SGHRS and CDR2 YFSETQ. The CDR3 DNA sequence: TGCGCCAGCAGCCTAGGGGGTACGGTGTACGAGCAGTACTTC. This translates into CASSLGGTVYEQYF.

This chain joins TRBV28 and TRBJ1-5; D remains unclear. V gave up 5 bases and J gave up 5 bases, with 13 bases separating them. The germline V gene encodes CDR1 MDHEN and CDR2 SYDVKM. This CDR3 comprises 14 residues. DNA of the CDR3: TGTGCCAGCAGTCCTCTAAAGACCTATCAGCCCCAGCATTTT. This translates into CASSPLKTYQPQHF.

The chain joins TRBV7-9 to TRBJ1-2; 8 bases fit TRBD1. The germline gives CDR1 SEHNR, CDR2 FQNEAQ (reference sequence). Trimming took 5 bases from V and 7 from J; bases not matched to a gene: 3. This CDR3 is built from 12 residues. CDR3 in amino acids: CASSHGQGGYTF. The CDR3 bases are TGTGCCAGCAGCCACGGACAGGGTGGCTACACCTTC.

The chain recombines TRBV11-1 with TRBJ2-1; 8 bases are shared with TRBD1. Germline-derived CDR1 and CDR2 are SGHAT and FQDESV (reference sequence). The V segment lost 5 bases and the J segment 8 bases; nucleotides outside the gene matches: 11. CDR3 length: 15 residues. The CDR3 DNA sequence: TGTGCCAGCAGCCCAGACAGGGGTATTTTCGATGAGCAGTTCTTC. The encoded protein is CASSPDRGIFDEQFF.

The chain carries TRBV9 and TRBJ2-7; 9 bases map to TRBD1. V gave up 0 bases and J gave up 3 bases; unmatched junction bases: 4. The CDR3 consists of 15 residues. Looked up from germline, CDR1 is SGDLS and CDR2 is YYNGEE. CDR3 amino acids: CASSVGQGVSYEQYF. In DNA, the CDR3 is TGTGCCAGCAGCGTAGGACAGGGGGTAAGCTACGAGCAGTACTTC.

The chain combines TRBV29-1 with TRBJ2-1; 7 nucleotides line up with TRBD2. V shed 3 bases and J 6 bases; nucleotides not matched to a gene: 5. CDR3 size: 13 residues. Germline-derived CDR1 and CDR2 are SQVTM and ANQGSEA. This chain's CDR3 is CSVDGGRGNEQFF. The DNA of the CDR3 is TGCAGCGTTGACGGGGGGAGGGGCAATGAGCAGTTCTTC.

The V and J genes are TRBV9 and TRBJ2-5; perhaps D is TRBD1 or TRBD2 (5 bases each). This CDR3 spans 13 amino acids. Germline values: CDR1 SGDLS, CDR2 YYNGEE. Deletions cut 7 bases from V and 7 bases from J, with 17 bases between. The CDR3 DNA reads as TGTGCCAGCTCTGGGACCTGGGATGCGACCCAGTACTTC. It codes for CASSGTWDATQYF.

V is TRBV4-1 and J is TRBJ2-1; D could derive from TRBD1 or TRBD2 (5 bases each). In germline, CDR1 is MGHRA, CDR2 YSYEKL. The CDR3 has 16 residues. Trimming took 0 bases from V and 0 from J, leaving 9 bases between them. The CDR3 protein is CASSQEERGSYNEQFF. For the CDR3, the DNA is TGCGCCAGCAGCCAAGAGGAGAGGGGCTCCTACAATGAGCAGTTCTTC.

V is TRBV20-1 and J is TRBJ1-5; no clear D gene. Germline CDR1 is DFQATT and CDR2 is SNEGSKA (reference sequence). CDR3 length: 17 amino acids. The V end lost 0 bases, the J end lost 3 bases, and 18 bases lay between the germline ends. The CDR3 spells CSARDRGRAVDNQPQHF. CDR3 DNA: TGCAGTGCTAGAGATAGAGGGAGGGCGGTCGACAATCAGCCCCAGCATTTT.

The CDR3 region has the DNA TGCGCCAGCAGCTTGAAATTGCTAGCGGGAGTCAGAGATACGCAGTATTTT. Its translation is CASSLKLLAGVRDTQYF. The rearrangement uses TRBV5-1 and TRBJ2-3; 10 bases line up with TRBD2. Unmatched junction bases numbered 10, after V lost 1 base and J lost 5 bases. The CDR3 contains 17 residues. Germline CDR1 reads SGHRS; CDR2 reads YFSETQ.

The J gene is TRBJ2-5, the V gene TRBV4-3, with 11 bases fitting TRBD2. The CDR3 totals 15 residues. Germline V CDR1 and CDR2: LGHNA, YSLEER. The ends lost 4 bases at V and 1 base at J; junction bases unmatched: 2. CDR3 DNA: TGCGCCAGCAGCCCAGGACTAGCGGGCCAAGAGACCCAGTACTTC. Translating gives CASSPGLAGQETQYF.

The chain is built from TRBV30 and TRBJ2-3; D not resolved. The CDR3 spans 11 residues. Between the trimmed V and J ends, which lost 4 bases and 3 bases, there was a span of 5 bases. Germline lookup yields CDR1 GTSNPN and CDR2 SVGIG (reference sequence). The CDR3 here is CAWTQTDTQYF. CDR3 in DNA: TGTGCCTGGACTCAGACAGATACGCAGTATTTT.

This clonotype was seen just once. This sequence joins TRBV10-3 and TRBJ2-7; TRBD2 is a possible D gene (6 bases). CDR1 is ENHRY, CDR2 SYGVKD, per germline. This CDR3 spans 16 amino acids. Trimming removed 6 bases at V and 1 base at J, with 19 bases between. CDR3 nucleotide sequence: TGTGCCATCAGGGATTATGGAGCTGGGAGGTCCTACGAGCAGTACTTC. Residues: CAIRDYGAGRSYEQYF.

The chain employs TRBV28 and TRBJ2-7; TRBD1 might be the D (6 bases). V lost 6 bases and J 6 bases, leaving 12 bases between the germline ends. The CDR3 contains 12 residues. The V gene's germline CDR1 is MDHEN and CDR2 SYDVKM. CDR3: CASRGGLGEQYF. DNA of the CDR3: TGTGCCAGCAGAGGGGGTCTGGGCGAGCAGTACTTC.

The chain employs TRBV29-1 and TRBJ1-4; no definite D call. V lost 4 bases to trimming and J lost 8 bases, with 17 bases between them. The CDR3 is 14 amino acids. Germline V gives CDR1 SQVTM, CDR2 ANQGSEA. The CDR3 sequence is CSVVATGKGEKLFF. CDR3 coding DNA: TGCAGCGTTGTCGCAACCGGGAAGGGAGAAAAACTGTTTTTT.

The chain carries TRBV20-1 and TRBJ1-4; the D gene is possibly TRBD1 (6 bases). The CDR3 is 13 residues long. V lost 6 bases and J 8 bases, leaving 16 bases between the germline ends. Germline lookup yields CDR1 DFQATT and CDR2 SNEGSKA (reference sequence). The CDR3 nucleotides read TGCAGTGCCGGGACATTCGAGGGGGAAAAACTGTTTTTT. This translates into CSAGTFEGEKLFF.

This sequence joins TRBV7-9 and TRBJ1-2; maybe TRBD1 (5 bases). V was shortened by 5 bases and J by 4 bases, with 17 bases between the two germline ends. This CDR3 spans 15 amino acids. Germline CDR1 is SEHNR and CDR2 is FQNEAQ (reference sequence). The CDR3 loop is CASSRTAGGPYGYTF. The CDR3 DNA reads TGTGCCAGCAGCCGGACCGCGGGGGGACCCTATGGCTACACCTTC.

DNA of the CDR3: TGTGCCAGCAGTTTCCACAGGGGTGGGGCCAACGTCCTGACTTTC. Translated, it gives CASSFHRGGANVLTF. The chain links TRBV12-3 or TRBV12-4 to TRBJ2-6; TRBD1 aligns across 7 bases. The CDR3 totals 15 residues. V lost 3 bases, J lost 3 bases, and 2 bases stayed unmatched.

For the CDR3, the DNA is TGTGCCAGCAGCGTCAAGTCTGGAAACACCATATATTTT. Encoded protein: CASSVKSGNTIYF. The rearrangement uses TRBV9 and TRBJ1-3, with D uncertain. The V and J ends lost 2 bases and 1 base respectively, with 4 bases between them. The CDR3 spans 13 residues. In germline, CDR1 is SGDLS, CDR2 YYNGEE. The variable domain in full, completed from reference TRBV9 and TRBJ1-3, reads DSGVTQTPKHLITATGQRVTLRCSPRSGDLSVYWYQQSLDQGLQFLIQYYNGEERAKGNILERFSAQQFPDLHSELNLSSLELGDSALYFCASSVKSGNTIYFGEGSWLTVV.

As for this clonotype: Relative to the germline gene, one junction end is altered; a read error may explain this. J is TRBJ2-3 and V is TRBV12-3 or TRBV12-4; D is perhaps TRBD2 (7 bases). The length of the CDR3 is 15 residues. The CDR3 DNA sequence: TGCGCCAGCAGTTATCAACGGGGGGCCACAGATACGCAGTATTTT. Translation: CASSYQRGATDTQYF.

The chain has TRBV12-3 or TRBV12-4 and TRBJ2-5; TRBD2 agrees at 16 bases. This CDR3 contains 17 residues. The V gene end was trimmed by 6 bases and the J gene end by 4 bases; junction bases not matched to a gene: 8. For the CDR3, the DNA is TGTGCCAGCAGCCCCGGGACTAGCGGGAGGGCCAGAGAGACCCAGTACTTC. It is translated as CASSPGTSGRARETQYF.

V usage is TRBV7-3 and J usage is TRBJ2-4; weak D call: TRBD1 (6 bases). The CDR3 is made up of 17 amino acids. Germline V lookup: CDR1 SGHTA, CDR2 FQGTGA. V was pared by 1 base and J by 5 bases, with 18 bases between. Written as DNA, the CDR3 is TGTGCCAGCAGCTTAAGTGGTGGGACATCGGTCCAAAACATTCAGTACTTC. Its protein product is CASSLSGGTSVQNIQYF.

The chain combines TRBV28 with TRBJ2-1, with D tentatively TRBD1 (5 bases). Germline-derived CDR1 and CDR2 are MDHEN and SYDVKM. Trimming pared 1 base from V and 3 bases from J, leaving 10 bases between. The CDR3 has 15 residues. CDR3: CASSLYRGSYNEQFF. Written as DNA, the CDR3 is TGTGCCAGCAGTTTATATAGGGGCAGCTACAATGAGCAGTTCTTC.